This TCR beta chain emerged from a study of blood T cell repertoires in COVID-19. Overall study context: From T cells, B-cell-depleted T cells, or PBMCs came the material, which was cDNA or gDNA.

There are a few counts of this clone. The V gene lost 1 base and the J gene lost 10 bases, with 8 bases spanning the gap. CDR1 KGHSH and CDR2 LQKENI come from the germline V gene. The CDR3 loop spans 12 amino acids. Assay used: immunoSEQ multiplex PCR; TCRdb lists only in-frame clones, some missing. The repertoire holds about 120,000 clones, around nine tenths seen once, with 1.5% to 2% in the top ten. Sequenced material: peripheral blood. The chain joins TRBV18 to TRBJ2-1, with a tentative D call TRBD1 (6 bases). The receptor was derived from a human donor with active COVID-19. The donor label of this sample is uncertain. The CDR3 DNA reads as TGTGCCAGCTCACCACTCGGGACAGAGCAGTTCTTC. It yields the protein CASSPLGTEQFF.